These 8 T cell receptor beta chains were all obtained from the same sample, sequenced in a study of blood T cell repertoires in COVID-19. Here immunoSEQ multiplex PCR was the method, and the copy in TCRdb shows in-frame clones only, minus some. The sample lists some 58,000 clones, about 83% occurring once. Sequenced: peripheral blood. These receptors were collected from a man in his forties or fifties with COVID-19, enrolled during active disease.

This chain uses TRBV10-3 with TRBJ2-3; no clear D gene. The length of the CDR3 is 12 residues. Germline CDR1 and CDR2: ENHRY and SYGVKD. V dropped 4 bases and J dropped 5 bases, with 7 bases sitting between them. The CDR3 nucleotides read TGTGCCATCAGTGCTGGAGTAGATACGCAGTATTTT. Translation: CAISAGVDTQYF.

To note about this clone: This CDR3 is also generated by other DNA sequences in the sample. V and J are TRBV19 and TRBJ2-3, with D perhaps matching TRBD1 (5 bases). CDR3 length: 13 residues. CDR1 is LNHDA and CDR2 is SQIVND in the germline V gene (reference sequence). With 3 bases removed from V and 3 bases from J, the gap between germline ends came to 7 bases. The CDR3 protein is CASSIQGTDTQYF. The CDR3 region has the DNA TGTGCCAGTAGTATTCAGGGTACAGATACGCAGTATTTT.

V and J are TRBV18 and TRBJ1-6; tentatively, D is TRBD1 (6 bases). The CDR3 has 16 amino acids. V was clipped by 3 bases and J by 16 bases, with 25 bases between them. The germline V gene encodes CDR1 KGHSH and CDR2 LQKENI. As DNA, the CDR3 is TGTGCCAGCTCACCTACGACAGGCAGGGGCGATTCACGGCTCCACTTT. Its protein is CASSPTTGRGDSRLHF.

The rearrangement uses TRBV5-1 and TRBJ1-1; TRBD1 aligns across 7 bases. The length of the CDR3 is 15 residues. Trimming cost V 4 bases and J 3 bases; bases outside gene matches: 9. From germline, CDR1 is SGHRS and CDR2 YFSETQ. CDR3 region: CASSPGTAGDTEAFF. The CDR3 coding sequence is TGCGCCAGCAGCCCGGGGACAGCGGGCGACACTGAAGCTTTCTTT.

J is TRBJ1-1 and V is TRBV19; 8 nucleotides align to TRBD1. J was trimmed by 2 bases and V by 4 bases; bases with no gene match: 3. Germline CDR1 and CDR2: LNHDA and SQIVND (reference sequence). The CDR3 runs 14 residues. The CDR3 bases are TGTGCCAGTAGTACCCAGGGGGCAAACACTGAAGCTTTCTTT. Encoded protein: CASSTQGANTEAFF.

Only one count was recorded for this clone. The rearrangement uses TRBV6-1 and TRBJ1-2; possibly TRBD1 for D (5 bases). The CDR3 loop spans 14 amino acids. Germline CDR1 MNHNS, CDR2 SASEGT. Trimming stripped 3 bases from V and 8 bases from J, with 16 bases between. This chain's CDR3 is CASSDNGAGRGYTF. The CDR3 DNA reads as TGTGCCAGCAGTGATAATGGGGCAGGACGGGGCTACACCTTC.

The chain couples TRBV11-2 to TRBJ1-2; TRBD1 aligns across 10 bases. The junction had 6 bases not matched to a gene; V was cut back by 3 bases and J by 8 bases. Germline V gene sequence: CDR1 SGHAT, CDR2 FQNNGV. The CDR3 runs to 14 residues. As DNA, the CDR3 is TGTGCCAGCAGCTTGGGACAGGGGTTTTACGGCTACACCTTC. Its translation: CASSLGQGFYGYTF. Together with reference TRBV11-2 and TRBJ1-2, the CDR3 gives the full variable domain: EAGVAQSPRYKIIEKRQSVAFWCNPISGHATLYWYQQILGQGPKLLIQFQNNGVVDDSQLPKDRFSAERLKGVDSTLKIQPAKLEDSAVYLCASSLGQGFYGYTFGSGTRLTVV.

This chain uses TRBV7-4 with TRBJ2-7; 8 bases fit TRBD2. Unmatched junction bases numbered 9, after V lost 3 bases and J lost 5 bases. CDR1 SGHVT and CDR2 SQSDAQ come from the germline V gene. The CDR3 has 15 amino acids. The CDR3 bases are TGTGCCAGCAGCTTCCCTAGCGGGTGGAGGCACGAGCAGTACTTC. Encoded protein: CASSFPSGWRHEQYF.